These 29 T cell receptor beta chains were all obtained from the same sample, sequenced in a study of tumor-infiltrating lymphocytes in primary liver carcinoma. With 400 to 550 ng total RNA as template and a constant-region primer, TCR beta cDNA was made. Modified slightly, ARM-PCR produced TCR beta libraries over three nested multiplex PCR rounds. The first two PCR rounds, roughly 9 cycles each, used TRBV1-TRBV30 forward primers and a C-beta reverse primer. TCRdb called the multiplex PCR reads again in MiXCR, with one record for every CDR3 protein. The data show about 350,000 distinct CDR3 sequences, about two thirds seen once. In addition to blood RNA drawn from unsorted whole blood, germline DNA was extracted. Sequenced material: peripheral blood. The receptors stem from a man aged 40-50 years with primary liver carcinoma and hepatitis B virus infection.

On this clonotype itself: A single base separates this from a much larger clone, so it may be a read error. The chain is built from TRBV6-6 and TRBJ1-3, with D hard to call. V was cut by 2 bases and J by 4 bases, with 12 bases left in between. Germline V gene data show CDR1 as MNHNY and CDR2 as SVGAGI (reference sequence). The CDR3 sequence is 15 residues long. As DNA, the CDR3 is TGTGCCAGCAGTTACATATGGGGTCACGGAAACACCATATATTTT. Protein product: CASSYIWGHGNTIYF.

This chain links TRBV6-5 with TRBJ2-1; 8 bases map to TRBD2. V lost 5 bases, J lost 10 bases, and 13 bases stayed unmatched. CDR1 MNHEY and CDR2 SVGAGI come from the germline V gene. The CDR3 is made up of 15 amino acids. The CDR3 spells CASSLLRPGLGEQFF. The CDR3 DNA reads TGTGCCAGCAGTCTCTTACGACCGGGACTAGGCGAGCAGTTCTTC.

About this clonotype: A read error is possible here, since a much larger clone lies one base away. The chain employs TRBV6-5 and TRBJ2-5; D gene ambiguous. The CDR3 covers 14 residues. In germline, CDR1 is MNHEY, CDR2 SVGAGI. Trimming stripped 0 bases from V and 2 bases from J, with 7 bases between. The CDR3 is CASSYSLRQETQYF. In DNA form, the CDR3 reads TGTGCCAGCAGTTACTCGCTTCGGCAAGAGACCCAGTACTTC.

This clonotype showed up just a few times. This rearrangement joins TRBV10-3 to TRBJ2-1; 8 nucleotides match TRBD2. V trimming: 5 bases; J trimming: 7 bases; junction bases outside the gene matches: 16. CDR1 ENHRY and CDR2 SYGVKD come from the germline V gene. The CDR3 totals 17 residues. CDR3 amino acids: CAISPLGTGGKENEQFF. For the CDR3, the DNA is TGTGCCATCAGTCCCTTGGGGACGGGAGGGAAGGAAAATGAGCAGTTCTTC.

This clonotype was found many times. This chain links TRBV6-2 or TRBV6-3 with TRBJ1-1; D ambiguous. V was shortened by 6 bases and J by 7 bases, with 18 bases between the two germline ends. This CDR3 has 14 residues. The germline V gene has CDR1 MNHEY and CDR2 SVGEGT. The CDR3, as DNA: TGTGCCAGCAGGGGCCTGAGGCAGGACTTTGAAGCTTTCTTT. It yields the protein CASRGLRQDFEAFF.

In DNA form, the CDR3 reads TGCGCCAGCAGCTTTGCGGGACTAGCGGGGTACGAGCAGTACTTC. Residues: CASSFAGLAGYEQYF. The rearrangement uses TRBV5-1 and TRBJ2-7, with TRBD2 matching over 13 bases. The germline gives CDR1 SGHRS, CDR2 YFSETQ. The J segment lost 4 bases and the V segment lost 2 bases, leaving 3 bases of the junction unmatched. The CDR3 runs 15 residues.

With respect to this clonotype: A much larger clone is a single base away; this may be a read error. V gene TRBV12-3 or TRBV12-4 combines with J gene TRBJ2-7; D unresolved. The length of the CDR3 is 12 residues. The CDR3 bases are TGTGCCAGCAGTTCCAGAAGTTACGAGAAGTACTTC. The encoded protein is CASSSRSYEKYF.

This clonotype was recorded at least ten times. This chain joins TRBV12-3 or TRBV12-4 and TRBJ2-7; TRBD2 aligns across 8 bases. The CDR3 contains 14 residues. With 1 base clipped from V and 6 bases from J, the junction kept 5 bases outside the gene matches. CDR3 region: CASSLGSGGAEQYF. CDR3 bases: TGTGCCAGCAGTTTAGGGTCCGGGGGGGCCGAGCAGTACTTC.

The J gene is TRBJ2-6, the V gene TRBV11-2; the D gene is possibly TRBD1 (5 bases). The CDR3 has 18 residues. The V and J ends lost 5 bases and 2 bases respectively, with 19 bases between them. In germline, CDR1 is SGHAT, CDR2 FQNNGV. The CDR3 DNA follows: TGTGCCAGCAGCCGCTTATTACAGGTATTACCTGGGGCCAACGTCCTGACTTTC. Its translation is CASSRLLQVLPGANVLTF.

V usage is TRBV20-1 and J usage is TRBJ1-5; D not certain. Per germline, CDR1 DFQATT and CDR2 SNEGSKA (reference sequence). The CDR3 runs to 13 residues. The V end lost 0 bases, the J end lost 6 bases, and 9 bases lay between the germline ends. The CDR3 DNA follows: TGCAGTGCTAGAGAAGGCTACGCTCAGCCCCAGCATTTT. It specifies CSAREGYAQPQHF.

A single count supports this clonotype. The CDR3 does not close with the conserved phenylalanine or tryptophan, likely indicating a read error. The chain recombines TRBV11-2 with TRBJ2-1; possibly TRBD1 or TRBD2 for D (5 bases each). Germline V CDR1 and CDR2: SGHAT, FQNNGV. V shed 3 bases and J shed 2 bases, with 20 bases lying between them. The CDR3 extends over 18 amino acids. This CDR3 reads CASSLAAALVGAYNEQFY. DNA for the CDR3: TGTGCCAGCAGCTTGGCGGCAGCACTAGTGGGGGCCTACAATGAGCAGTTCTAC.

About this clonotype itself: A read error is possible here, since a much larger clone lies one base away. V is TRBV6-5 and J is TRBJ2-1; 7 nucleotides line up with TRBD2. CDR3 length: 14 residues. J lost 9 bases, V lost 10 bases, and 15 bases had no gene match. Per the germline V gene, CDR1 is MNHEY and CDR2 is SVGAGI. CDR3: CAIGSETSSGEQFF. The CDR3 region has the DNA TGTGCCATCGGTTCCGAGACTAGCAGTGGTGAGCAGTTCTTC.

This clonotype was detected many times. This rearrangement joins TRBV6-6 to TRBJ1-3, with no clear D. The CDR3 totals 13 residues. Trimming took off 5 bases at V and 0 bases at J, with 5 bases between the two ends. Germline V lookup: CDR1 MNHNY, CDR2 SVGAGI (reference sequence). CDR3 sequence reads: CASSTVSGNTIYF. DNA of the CDR3: TGTGCCAGCAGTACGGTCTCTGGAAACACCATATATTTT.

A remark on this clonotype: At one end, the junction sequence differs from germline, possibly due to a read error. The V and J genes are TRBV11-2 and TRBJ2-5, with unresolved D. Germline V gene data show CDR1 as SGHAT and CDR2 as FQNNGV. The CDR3 length is 11 residues. CDR3 sequence: CVSRPDETQYF. The CDR3 bases are TGTGTCAGCAGGCCCGATGAGACCCAGTACTTC.

Of note for this clonotype: A much larger clonotype is one base distant, so this may be a read error. The CDR3: CSARTGVGGYEQYF. In nucleotides, the CDR3 is TGCAGCGCGCGAACAGGGGTGGGAGGCTACGAGCAGTACTTC. The chain recombines TRBV29-1 with TRBJ2-7, with a weak D call TRBD1 (7 bases). Deletions cut 7 bases from V and 3 bases from J, with 19 bases between. Germline CDR1 and CDR2: SQVTM and ANQGSEA. The CDR3 totals 14 residues.

This clonotype appeared a few times. This may be a read error, as it is one base from a much larger clone. V is TRBV12-3 or TRBV12-4 and J is TRBJ2-1; possibly TRBD1 or TRBD2 for D (5 bases each). This CDR3 comprises 14 residues. CDR3 in amino acids: CASSLITGRSEQLF. Written as DNA, the CDR3 is TGTGCCAGCAGTTTAATTACGGGACGTAGCGAGCAGTTATTC.

The chain has TRBV11-2 and TRBJ2-5, with unresolved D. Looked up from germline, CDR1 is SGHAT and CDR2 is FQNNGV. The CDR3 covers 18 residues. V lost 6 bases and J lost 1, with 24 bases in between. The DNA for the CDR3 is TGTGCCAGCAGTTTAAGAATTCAACACACTCTATTCCAAGAGACCCAGTACTTC. Its translation is CASSLRIQHTLFQETQYF. Using reference TRBV11-2 and TRBJ2-5 for the parts outside the CDR3, the full variable domain is EAGVAQSPRYKIIEKRQSVAFWCNPISGHATLYWYQQILGQGPKLLIQFQNNGVVDDSQLPKDRFSAERLKGVDSTLKIQPAKLEDSAVYLCASSLRIQHTLFQETQYFGPGTRLLVL.

In nucleotides, the CDR3 is TGTGCCAGTAGTATTTCCAGGGGCACTGAAGCTTTCTTT. Amino acids: CASSISRGTEAFF. V usage is TRBV19 and J usage is TRBJ1-1; TRBD1 is a possible D gene (6 bases). V lost 3 bases to trimming and J lost 4 bases, with 9 bases between them. Germline CDR1 LNHDA, CDR2 SQIVND (reference sequence). The CDR3 is made up of 13 amino acids.

The V call is TRBV12-3 or TRBV12-4, the J call TRBJ2-1, with 11 bases fitting TRBD2. J was trimmed by 7 bases and V by 7 bases; bases with no gene match: 6. The CDR3 sequence is 14 residues long. The CDR3 reads CASTVAGGPNEQFF. CDR3 nucleotides: TGTGCCAGCACAGTAGCGGGAGGGCCGAATGAGCAGTTCTTC.

With respect to this clonotype: This may come from a read error, since a much larger clone is one base off. J is TRBJ2-1 and V is TRBV6-5; D uncertain. The CDR3 extends over 14 amino acids. With 0 bases removed from V and 7 bases from J, the gap between germline ends came to 10 bases. In germline, CDR1 is MNHEY, CDR2 SVGAGI. CDR3 coding DNA: TGTGCCAGCAGTTACTCAAGGCTCGGGAATGAGCAGTTCTTC. Residues: CASSYSRLGNEQFF.

The rearrangement links TRBV24-1 to TRBJ2-5; maybe TRBD2 (5 bases). This CDR3 region has 17 residues. Trimming took off 2 bases at V and 2 bases at J, with 17 bases between the two ends. Germline CDR1 reads KGHDR; CDR2 reads SFDVKD. The CDR3 DNA is TGTGCCACCAGTGATTCCGTACGGGGAGATTGGCAAGAGACCCAGTACTTC. Translating it yields CATSDSVRGDWQETQYF.

This clonotype appeared many times. V usage is TRBV12-3 or TRBV12-4 and J usage is TRBJ2-6, with D unclear. Trimming took off 5 bases at V and 0 bases at J, with 5 bases between the two ends. This CDR3 region has 14 residues. The CDR3 DNA reads TGTGCCAGCAGTGGGAACTCTGGGGCCAACGTCCTGACTTTC. It codes for CASSGNSGANVLTF.

Of note for this clonotype: A much larger clone lies one base from this, so it may be a read error. The J gene is TRBJ2-1, the V gene TRBV30; D gene unclear. The germline gives CDR1 GTSNPN, CDR2 SVGIG (reference sequence). CDR3 length: 13 residues. Here the CDR3 reads CALSLNQENEQFF. CDR3 coding DNA: TGTGCCTTGAGTCTTAATCAGGAAAATGAGCAGTTCTTC.

This clonotype was picked up a small number of times. CDR3 nucleotides: TGTGCCAGTTCGCGACAGAACTACGAGCAGTACTTC. Protein: CASSRQNYEQYF. V usage is TRBV6-2 or TRBV6-3 and J usage is TRBJ2-7; perhaps TRBD1 as D (5 bases). Trimming left V 9 bases short and J 3 bases short, with 12 bases between. The germline V gene encodes CDR1 MNHEY and CDR2 SVGEGT. This CDR3 comprises 12 residues.

This clonotype was seen repeatedly, ten times or more. This chain connects TRBV6-5 to TRBJ2-5; the match to TRBD2 covers 13 bases. Germline V gene sequence: CDR1 MNHEY, CDR2 SVGAGI. The CDR3 is made up of 16 amino acids. V lost 6 bases and J lost 3; bases outside the gene matches: 7. The CDR3 nucleotides are TGTGCCAGCAGCCGATCCGGGACTAGCGGGAAAGAGACCCAGTACTTC. It is translated as CASSRSGTSGKETQYF.

Notes on this clonotype: A much larger clone is a single base away; this may be a read error. V is TRBV10-3 and J is TRBJ2-7; 7 bases match TRBD1. Germline values: CDR1 ENHRY, CDR2 SYGVKD. V shed 8 bases, J shed 6 bases, and the junction held 7 bases outside the gene matches. There are 12 residues in the CDR3. This CDR3 is CAIGGQCSEQYF. DNA of the CDR3: TGTGCCATCGGGGGACAGTGTAGCGAGCAGTACTTC.

This clonotype was seen repeatedly, ten times or more. The J gene is TRBJ2-7, the V gene TRBV4-1, with D maybe TRBD2 (6 bases). In germline, CDR1 is MGHRA, CDR2 YSYEKL. V dropped 1 base and J dropped 6 bases, with 7 bases sitting between them. This CDR3 is 12 amino acids long. The CDR3 protein is CASSQVGGEQYF. CDR3 nucleotides: TGCGCCAGCAGCCAAGTGGGAGGCGAGCAGTACTTC.

Notes on this clonotype: A much larger clone lies a single base off, so this may be a read error. This chain joins TRBV6-2 or TRBV6-3 and TRBJ2-3; no definite D call. The CDR3 has 12 residues. Germline lookup yields CDR1 MNHEY and CDR2 SVGEGT. Trimming left V 9 bases short and J 8 bases short, with 15 bases between. As DNA, the CDR3 is TGTGCCAGGAGTCTCTCGGACGGTACGCAGTATTTT. As protein: CARSLSDGTQYF.

CDR3 sequence reads: CASAIGNGPTYEQYF. CDR3 nucleotides: TGTGCTAGTGCTATCGGAAACGGGCCCACCTACGAGCAGTACTTC. V gene TRBV12-5 combines with J gene TRBJ2-7; D unclear. V gave up 7 bases and J gave up 2 bases, with 18 bases separating them. CDR1 LGHNT and CDR2 FRNRAP come from the germline V gene. The CDR3 loop spans 15 amino acids.